These 10 T cell receptor beta chains were all obtained from the same sample, sequenced in a study of patients with pleural tuberculosis. TCRdb reanalysed the reads using MiXCR and keeps one entry per CDR3 protein. The table has roughly 27,000 distinct CDR3 sequences, 15% to 20% seen once. Input material: peripheral blood. The receptors come from a human donor with pleural tuberculosis.

This clonotype came up a few times. The chain has TRBV11-2 and TRBJ2-7; TRBD1 agrees at 7 bases. With V trimmed by 5 bases and J by 0 bases, 4 bases remained unmatched. The CDR3 loop spans 14 amino acids. Germline values: CDR1 SGHAT, CDR2 FQNNGV. In DNA form, the CDR3 reads TGTGCCAGCAGCACGGGACAGCTCTCCTACGAGCAGTACTTC. Translating it yields CASSTGQLSYEQYF.

This clonotype has ten or more counts. The J gene is TRBJ1-3, the V gene TRBV19; D gene ambiguous. Germline CDR1 reads LNHDA; CDR2 reads SQIVND (reference sequence). This CDR3 is 13 amino acids long. The V gene lost 5 bases and the J gene lost 3 bases, with 8 bases spanning the gap. The CDR3 protein is CASSPKVGNTIYF. The CDR3 nucleotides read TGTGCCAGTAGTCCCAAGGTTGGAAACACCATATATTTT.

On this clonotype: The junction departs from germline at one end; a sequencing error may be responsible. The chain has TRBV5-1 and TRBJ2-2, with 7 bases matching TRBD2. The CDR3 is 17 residues long. Germline loops: CDR1 SGHRS, CDR2 YFSETQ. The CDR3 region has the DNA TGCGCCAGCAGCTCGCAAGCGGGGCCACCGAACACCGGGGAGCCGTTTTTT. Translation gives CASSSQAGPPNTGEPFF.

Many counts were recorded for this clonotype. This chain links TRBV9 with TRBJ2-2; D ambiguous. Trimming removed 3 bases from V and 5 bases from J, with 5 bases in between. The CDR3 has 12 residues. The germline V gene encodes CDR1 SGDLS and CDR2 YYNGEE. The CDR3 sequence is CASSDGTGELFF. CDR3 in DNA: TGTGCCAGCAGCGATGGGACCGGGGAGCTGTTTTTT.

This clonotype was picked up many times. The chain carries TRBV30 and TRBJ1-3; D not resolved. There are 12 residues in the CDR3. V was shortened by 2 bases and J by 2 bases, with 4 bases between the two germline ends. In germline, CDR1 is GTSNPN, CDR2 SVGIG (reference sequence). The CDR3 loop is CAWSQPGNTIYF. The CDR3 DNA sequence: TGTGCCTGGAGTCAGCCTGGAAACACCATATATTTT.

A few counts support this clonotype. A much larger clone differs by one base, so this may be a read error. The rearrangement joins TRBV30 to TRBJ1-5, with D possibly TRBD1 on 6 matching bases. There are 14 residues in the CDR3. The germline V gene has CDR1 GTSNPN and CDR2 SVGIG (reference sequence). The CDR3: CVWSSGTTLWPQHF. DNA of the CDR3: TGTGTCTGGAGCTCCGGGACAACTCTTTGGCCCCAGCATTTT.

Ten or more counts support this clonotype. The rearrangement joins TRBV5-1 to TRBJ1-1; 7 positions agree with TRBD1. The germline CDR1 and CDR2 sequences are SGHRS and YFSETQ. This CDR3 has 14 residues. V was clipped by 3 bases and J by 2 bases; unmatched bases: 4. The CDR3 DNA reads as TGCGCCAGCAGCTCGACAGGGCTAAACACTGAAGCTTTCTTT. Amino acids: CASSSTGLNTEAFF.

The V call is TRBV30, the J call TRBJ1-2; D unresolved. Trimming stripped 2 bases from V and 1 base from J, with 17 bases between. The CDR3 runs to 16 residues. Germline values: CDR1 GTSNPN, CDR2 SVGIG (reference sequence). The CDR3 coding sequence is TGTGCCTGGAGTCGGCGTGCGTTTACGGTTAACTATGGCTACACCTTC. Its protein is CAWSRRAFTVNYGYTF.

By share, this clonotype ranks as medium-sized (0.01 to 0.1%). The chain couples TRBV6-1 to TRBJ1-1; perhaps TRBD1 as D (6 bases). Germline CDR1 MNHNS, CDR2 SASEGT. This CDR3 comprises 14 residues. The V end lost 6 bases, the J end lost 5 bases, and 16 bases lay between the germline ends. The chain's CDR3 is CASREQGPPTEAFF. CDR3 DNA sequence: TGTGCCAGCAGGGAACAGGGTCCACCGACTGAAGCTTTCTTT.

This clonotype was seen many times. The chain has TRBV2 and TRBJ1-2; possibly TRBD1 for D (5 bases). V lost 7 bases, J lost 3 bases, and 6 bases lay in between. The V gene's germline CDR1 is SNHLY and CDR2 FYNNEI. The CDR3 is 11 residues long. This chain's CDR3 is CASTGDYGYTF. In DNA, the CDR3 is TGTGCCAGCACGGGGGACTATGGCTACACCTTC.